Listed here is a single TCR beta chain. The data belong to a study of OX40 agonist ivuxolimab in advanced cancers. The assay was immunoSEQ multiplex PCR, and TCRdb's table has in-frame clones only and misses some. This table holds 55,000 to 75,000 clones, approximately 90% found once. Germline V gene data show CDR1 as SQVTM and CDR2 as ANQGSEA. The CDR3 loop spans 14 amino acids. Trimming pared 7 bases from V and 0 bases from J, leaving 12 bases between. The source was CD4+ or CD8+ T cells sorted from blood, collected in a trial of the OX40 agonist ivuxolimab. The receptor was derived from an adult with an advanced solid tumor such as melanoma, head and neck, liver or kidney cancer. This chain joins TRBV29-1 and TRBJ2-2, with a weak D call TRBD1 (5 bases). In DNA form, the CDR3 reads TGCAGCGGCACCATGGGGCCGAACACCGGGGAGCTGTTTTTT. Encoded protein: CSGTMGPNTGELFF.